This TCR beta chain was sequenced during a study of cytomegalovirus exposure and HLA in healthy donors. Study details: In an early release, HLA-typed donors contributed 77 million or so unique TCR sequences.

As to this clone: Its antigen is unknown.

Broader study findings: When analyzed later, a missense DCLRE1C variant was found to be linked to TCR beta V- and J-gene trimming. Indistinguishability led to the exclusion of some V segments, TRBV6-2 and TRBV6-3 included. A list of roughly 180 TCR beta chains associated with cytomegalovirus was given.

Primers included in the PCR were 60 Vbeta and 13 Jbeta primers. TCRdb's copy holds only in-frame clones and misses some; the assay was immunoSEQ multiplex PCR. This sample has fewer than 250,000 clones, with 65% to 80% found just once. Germline assignment: CDR1 MRHNA and CDR2 SNTAGT. The V and J ends lost 6 bases and 9 bases respectively, with 15 bases between them. The CDR3 runs 13 residues. Sequenced: PBMCs. This chain joins TRBV6-4 and TRBJ2-4, with D possibly matching TRBD1 (5 bases). This clonotype was sampled from a woman in her thirties or forties in good health and CMV-seronegative. This CDR3 is CASSPEAQGIQYF. CDR3 nucleotides: TGTGCCAGCAGCCCGGAAGCTCAGGGCATTCAGTACTTC.